Below, 16 T cell receptor beta chains from the same sample are listed, as sequenced in a study of blood T cells in healthy people across ages. The use of a sample-barcoded 5' primer and a J-beta primer mix characterized a second PCR of roughly 6 to 11 cycles. TCRdb passed the 5' RACE reads through MiXCR, listing each CDR3 protein once. The table lists 750,000 or so distinct CDR3 sequences, 25% of them singletons. The same data also contributed to another study, on T cells of mothers and their children.

Sequenced material: blood. Every receptor here comes from a boy between 10 and 17 years old in good health.

A few counts support this clonotype. The chain joins TRBV20-1 to TRBJ1-4, with a tentative D call TRBD1 (5 bases). Per the germline V gene, CDR1 is DFQATT and CDR2 is SNEGSKA (reference sequence). The germline V and J ends were trimmed by 1 base and 8 bases, with 17 bases remaining between them. The CDR3 runs 15 residues. The CDR3: CSARGSGGWDEKLFF. Here the CDR3 DNA reads TGCAGTGCTAGAGGATCGGGGGGGTGGGACGAAAAACTGTTTTTT.

The chain is built from TRBV28 and TRBJ2-3; tentative D call: TRBD1 (5 bases). The CDR3 runs to 15 residues. The ends were cut back, 7 bases at V and 2 bases at J, with 16 bases in the middle. Germline assignment: CDR1 MDHEN and CDR2 SYDVKM. CDR3 protein: CASNDRGVITDTQYF. DNA for the CDR3: TGTGCCAGCAACGATAGGGGCGTTATCACAGATACGCAGTATTTT.

This clonotype was observed a few times. The V call is TRBV25-1, the J call TRBJ2-7; no reliable D call. The CDR3 contains 14 residues. V lost 0 bases and J lost 2, with 8 bases in between. In germline, CDR1 is MGHDK, CDR2 SYGVNS. The CDR3 is CASSEYGVAYEQYF. CDR3 sequence (DNA): TGTGCCAGCAGTGAATATGGGGTAGCCTACGAGCAGTACTTC.

As concerns this clonotype: No conserved phenylalanine or tryptophan is present at the end of the CDR3, so a read error is the likely explanation. The chain recombines TRBV13 with TRBJ2-7; TRBD2 aligns across 10 bases. Germline V gene data show CDR1 as PRHDT and CDR2 as FYEKMQ (reference sequence). This CDR3 is built from 16 residues. J lost 5 bases, V lost 4 bases, and 11 bases had no gene match. The DNA of the CDR3 is TGTGCCAGCAGCTCGACTTCTAGCGGGAGTAGCCACGAGCAGTACCTC. Translation gives CASSSTSSGSSHEQYL.

The table lists this clonotype with a few counts. V and J are TRBV28 and TRBJ1-4; a possible D gene is TRBD1 (5 bases). There are 15 residues in the CDR3. The V gene lost 3 bases and the J gene lost 8 bases, with 16 bases spanning the gap. Germline V gene data show CDR1 as MDHEN and CDR2 as SYDVKM. The CDR3, as DNA: TGTGCCAGCAGTTTTCAGGGCGACGAGGAGGAAAAACTGTTTTTT. This sequence encodes CASSFQGDEEEKLFF.

This clonotype was counted only a few times. The chain is built from TRBV20-1 and TRBJ1-3; TRBD1 is a possible D gene (5 bases). V was pared by 3 bases and J by 8 bases, with 14 bases between. Germline CDR1 is DFQATT and CDR2 is SNEGSKA (reference sequence). The CDR3 sequence is 13 residues long. The CDR3 reads CSASRGNGDTIYF. CDR3 nucleotides: TGCAGTGCTAGTAGGGGAAATGGGGACACCATATATTTT.

Only a few counts were recorded for this clonotype. The germline gene is not matched at one end of the junction; a read error may be the cause. V is TRBV13 and J is TRBJ1-1; 7 bases agree with TRBD1. The CDR3 runs 16 residues. Germline values: CDR1 PRHDT, CDR2 FYEKMQ (reference sequence). CDR3 sequence: CASSSRDRGFDTEAFF. CDR3 nucleotides: TGTGCCAGCAGCTCCCGGGACAGAGGTTTTGACACTGAAGCCTTCTTT.

The V and J genes are TRBV20-1 and TRBJ2-1, with 8 nucleotides matching TRBD2. Trimming took 5 bases from V and 4 from J; bases not matched to a gene: 1. Germline V gives CDR1 DFQATT, CDR2 SNEGSKA (reference sequence). The CDR3 is 12 residues long. The CDR3 DNA is TGCAGTGCTCCGGGGGGGTACAATGAGCAGTTCTTC. It translates to CSAPGGYNEQFF.

The CDR3 protein is CASSSPAPMNNEQFF. CDR3 in DNA: TGTGCCAGCAGCTCACCAGCCCCCATGAACAATGAGCAGTTCTTC. The chain joins TRBV5-4 to TRBJ2-1, with unresolved D. The CDR3 runs 15 residues. The germline V gene has CDR1 SGHNT and CDR2 YYREEE (reference sequence). The ends were cut back, 3 bases at V and 5 bases at J, with 15 bases in the middle.

V usage is TRBV10-3 and J usage is TRBJ1-1, with 7 bases identical to TRBD1. This CDR3 comprises 14 residues. Trimming cost V 6 bases and J 2 bases; bases outside gene matches: 6. Germline V lookup: CDR1 ENHRY, CDR2 SYGVKD. As DNA, the CDR3 is TGTGCCATCAGCGTAACAGGGGCCAACACTGAAGCTTTCTTT. Amino acid sequence: CAISVTGANTEAFF.

A few counts support this clonotype. The chain couples TRBV7-3 to TRBJ2-1, with D perhaps matching TRBD2 (6 bases). Germline CDR1 is SGHTA and CDR2 is FQGTGA. Trimming removed 5 bases at V and 7 bases at J, with 12 bases between. CDR3 length: 13 amino acids. This chain's CDR3 is CASSISRGNEQFF. The CDR3 DNA sequence: TGTGCCAGCAGCATATCCCGGGGGAATGAGCAGTTCTTC. Combining the CDR3 with reference TRBV7-3 and TRBJ2-1 gives the whole variable domain GAGVSQTPSNKVTEKGKYVELRCDPISGHTALYWYRQSLGQGPEFLIYFQGTGAADDSGLPNDRFFAVRPEGSVSTLKIQRTERGDSAVYLCASSISRGNEQFFGPGTRLTVL.

About this clonotype itself: Its ends do not fully match the called genes, so a read error is possible. J is TRBJ2-7 and V is TRBV7-9, with a possible D match to TRBD2 (7 bases). This CDR3 region has 13 residues. CDR1 and CDR2 from the germline V gene are SEHNR and FQNEAQ (reference sequence). The CDR3 bases are TGTGTCAGCGACTCACAGGGAGGGTACGAGCAGTACTTC. This codes for CVSDSQGGYEQYF.

V is TRBV3-1 and J is TRBJ2-5, with TRBD1 matching over 7 bases. CDR1 LGHDT and CDR2 YNNKEL come from the germline V gene (reference sequence). V dropped 7 bases and J dropped 0; count of bases not matched to a gene: 14. The CDR3 runs to 17 residues. The CDR3 DNA is TGTGCCAGCATCCCACCCAGGACAGGAAAGTACCAAGAGACCCAGTACTTC. Translated, it gives CASIPPRTGKYQETQYF.

The gene calls are TRBV20-1 and TRBJ2-7, with D perhaps TRBD1 or TRBD2 (5 bases each). Trimming took 6 bases from V and 2 from J, leaving 17 bases between them. The CDR3 loop spans 14 amino acids. The germline V gene has CDR1 DFQATT and CDR2 SNEGSKA (reference sequence). The CDR3 DNA reads TGCAGTGCGTATTACTCCGGGACGGCCTACGAGCAGTACTTC. It translates to CSAYYSGTAYEQYF.

As concerns this clonotype: The junction departs from germline at one end; a sequencing error may be responsible. V is TRBV29-1 and J is TRBJ2-5, with 11 bases aligning to TRBD2. The J call may not be correct, given that the DNA end is closer to TRBJ2-1. The CDR3 is 13 amino acids. CDR1 SQVTM and CDR2 ANQGSEA come from the germline V gene. CDR3 bases: TGCAGCGTTTTAGCGGGAGGGCCCCATGAACAGTTCTTC. Its protein is CSVLAGGPHEQFF.

This clonotype was found a few times. The chain uses TRBV19 and TRBJ2-3; D possibly corresponds to TRBD2 (6 bases). The ends were cut back, 6 bases at V and 6 bases at J, with 13 bases in the middle. CDR1 and CDR2 from the germline V gene are LNHDA and SQIVND (reference sequence). The CDR3 length is 13 residues. The CDR3 sequence: CASSSGVVDTQYF. Here the CDR3 DNA reads TGTGCCAGTAGCTCGGGGGTAGTGGATACGCAGTATTTT.